These 27 T cell receptor beta chains were sequenced from one sample in a study of CXCR3-negative and CXCR3-positive naive CD8 T cells. Broader study findings: CXCR3-negative naive cells had less hydrophobic TRB CDR3s than did CXCR3-positive naive cells.

These receptors have no known antigen. In preparing the TRB cDNA libraries, 5' RACE with UMI labels was used. TCRdb re-called the 5' RACE reads; every CDR3 protein appears as one record, without DNA. This repertoire includes around 66,000 distinct CDR3 sequences. The sequenced sample was naive CXCR3+ CD8+ T cells from blood. Subset specified: CD45RO-CCR7+CD27+CD95- naive CD8+ T cells expressing CXCR3 (TNR3+). The source of these receptors is a human donor in good health. Some clones in this sample may be carry-over from other donors' samples.

The genes are TRBV21-1 and TRBJ2-7. TRBV21-1 is labeled a pseudogene. The CDR3 extends over 14 amino acids. The CDR3 spells CASSKERGPYEQYF.

The V gene is TRBV6-5, the J gene TRBJ2-7. Germline V lookup: CDR1 MNHEY, CDR2 SVGAGI. The CDR3 is 13 amino acids. This CDR3 reads CASSYSAVYEQYF.

The rearrangement links TRBV6-1 to TRBJ2-5; TCRdb gives TRBD2 as the D gene, but with no DNA this cannot be confirmed. Germline lookup yields CDR1 MNHNS and CDR2 SASEGT. The CDR3 is 16 residues long. Here the CDR3 reads CASSEASGGGLETQYF.

V gene TRBV29-1 combines with J gene TRBJ1-2; TCRdb's D gene call, TRBD1, goes unchecked for lack of DNA. CDR1 SQVTM and CDR2 ANQGSEA come from the germline V gene. The CDR3 covers 12 residues. CDR3 in amino acids: CSVDTGTYGYTF.

The chain uses TRBV3-1 and TRBJ2-7. The CDR3 has 12 amino acids. Per the germline V gene, CDR1 is LGHDT and CDR2 is YNNKEL (reference sequence). CDR3 sequence reads: CASSQEPYEQYF.

V gene TRBV6-1 combines with J gene TRBJ2-1; the TCRdb call, TRBD1, lacks DNA for checking. Looked up from germline, CDR1 is MNHNS and CDR2 is SASEGT. This CDR3 is 16 amino acids long. This chain's CDR3 is CASSEAWGGEYNEQFF.

The CDR3 is CASSLGSEDFRYGYTF. The V and J genes are TRBV12-3 or TRBV12-4 and TRBJ1-2. This CDR3 comprises 16 residues.

The chain uses TRBV29-1 and TRBJ2-1. CDR1 and CDR2 (germline): SQVTM, ANQGSEA. The CDR3 is 13 amino acids. The CDR3 sequence: CSVIQTVYNEQFF.

The chain recombines TRBV14 with TRBJ2-7. The germline V gene has CDR1 SGHDN and CDR2 FVKESK. The CDR3 has 13 amino acids. CDR3: CASSPSSFYEQYF.

The gene calls are TRBV12-3 or TRBV12-4 and TRBJ1-2; TCRdb returns TRBD1, unconfirmable since there is no DNA. The CDR3 runs to 15 residues. The CDR3 here is CASTPYPQGGNGYTF.

This rearrangement joins TRBV4-3 to TRBJ1-6. The CDR3 covers 14 residues. CDR1 and CDR2 (germline): LGHNA, YSLEER. This CDR3 reads CASSQVGNNSPLHF.

The chain recombines TRBV19 with TRBJ2-6. The CDR3 is 15 residues long. From germline, CDR1 is LNHDA and CDR2 SQIVND (reference sequence). CDR3: CASSLDTSGANVLTF.

CDR3 region: CASSFGRGSYNEQFF. The chain links TRBV28 to TRBJ2-1; TCRdb gives TRBD1 as the D gene, but with no DNA this cannot be confirmed. There are 15 residues in the CDR3. The germline V gene encodes CDR1 MDHEN and CDR2 SYDVKM. Full variable domain (outside the CDR3, taken from reference TRBV28 and TRBJ2-1): DVKVTQSSRYLVKRTGEKVFLECVQDMDHENMFWYRQDPGLGLRLIYFSYDVKMKEKGDIPEGYSVSREKKERFSLILESASTNQTSMYLCASSFGRGSYNEQFFGPGTRLTVL.

The chain carries TRBV29-1 and TRBJ2-7. CDR3 size: 13 residues. Germline assignment: CDR1 SQVTM and CDR2 ANQGSEA. CDR3: CSVVTADPYEQYF.

The chain has TRBV14 and TRBJ2-5; checking the TCRdb D call of TRBD1 is not possible without DNA. This CDR3 comprises 11 residues. Germline CDR1 SGHDN, CDR2 FVKESK. CDR3: CASGTQETQYF.

The V call is TRBV6-4, the J call TRBJ2-3; the D call of TRBD2 rests on TCRdb alone, since no DNA is present to check it. Per germline, CDR1 MRHNA and CDR2 SNTAGT. This CDR3 has 16 residues. The CDR3 reads CASSDVAGDSTDTQYF.

The chain combines TRBV4-2 with TRBJ2-1. The CDR3 length is 13 residues. The V gene's germline CDR1 is LGHNA and CDR2 YNFKEQ. The CDR3 region is CASSQGPLNEQFF.

CDR3 amino acids: CASSFGTSAYEQYF. V and J are TRBV28 and TRBJ2-7; TCRdb's D call, TRBD2, is unchecked because there is no DNA. Germline CDR1 MDHEN, CDR2 SYDVKM. The CDR3 contains 14 residues. Full variable domain (rest looked up from reference TRBV28 and TRBJ2-7): DVKVTQSSRYLVKRTGEKVFLECVQDMDHENMFWYRQDPGLGLRLIYFSYDVKMKEKGDIPEGYSVSREKKERFSLILESASTNQTSMYLCASSFGTSAYEQYFGPGTRLTVT.

This rearrangement joins TRBV3-1 to TRBJ2-7; TCRdb's D gene call, TRBD2, goes unchecked for lack of DNA. CDR3 length: 17 residues. Germline values: CDR1 LGHDT, CDR2 YNNKEL (reference sequence). This CDR3 reads CASSPTSGGAEDYEQYF.

This clonotype is labeled medium-sized (0.01 to 0.1%) based on frequency. The gene calls are TRBV28 and TRBJ1-6; as DNA is missing, the TRBD1 call by TCRdb cannot be tested. CDR1 is MDHEN and CDR2 is SYDVKM in the germline V gene. The CDR3 has 14 amino acids. CDR3 residues: CASSFGQEDSPLHF.

V and J are TRBV30 and TRBJ2-7; absent DNA, TCRdb's TRBD1 call cannot be checked. The CDR3 spans 12 residues. Germline-derived CDR1 and CDR2 are GTSNPN and SVGIG (reference sequence). The CDR3 region is CAWTETLNEQYF.

The rearrangement links TRBV19 to TRBJ1-1; TCRdb lists TRBD1, though no DNA is available to test this call. CDR3 length: 15 amino acids. The V gene's germline CDR1 is LNHDA and CDR2 SQIVND (reference sequence). The chain's CDR3 is CASREQTGTDTEAFF.

The chain joins TRBV20-1 to TRBJ2-7. From germline, CDR1 is DFQATT and CDR2 SNEGSKA (reference sequence). The CDR3 is 13 amino acids. The CDR3 protein is CSARDPISYEQYF.

The genes are TRBV3-1 and TRBJ2-2; the D call from TCRdb, TRBD1, cannot be confirmed without DNA. This CDR3 has 18 residues. Germline assignment: CDR1 LGHDT and CDR2 YNNKEL (reference sequence). This CDR3 reads CASSQDQRQGLSTGELFF.

This rearrangement joins TRBV29-1 to TRBJ2-2; checking the TCRdb D call of TRBD2 is not possible without DNA. Germline values: CDR1 SQVTM, CDR2 ANQGSEA. The CDR3 has 12 residues. Here the CDR3 reads CSVVLPGGELFF.

CDR3 sequence: CASSQDLVQGAPEAFF. V and J are TRBV4-1 and TRBJ1-1; TCRdb proposes TRBD1, but this gene call is untestable without DNA. The CDR3 has 16 amino acids. The germline V gene has CDR1 MGHRA and CDR2 YSYEKL.

The V gene is TRBV29-1, the J gene TRBJ2-1; TCRdb's D call of TRBD1 is untestable without DNA. The germline CDR1 and CDR2 sequences are SQVTM and ANQGSEA. The CDR3 runs 13 residues. CDR3 residues: CSVEEGEGNEQFF.